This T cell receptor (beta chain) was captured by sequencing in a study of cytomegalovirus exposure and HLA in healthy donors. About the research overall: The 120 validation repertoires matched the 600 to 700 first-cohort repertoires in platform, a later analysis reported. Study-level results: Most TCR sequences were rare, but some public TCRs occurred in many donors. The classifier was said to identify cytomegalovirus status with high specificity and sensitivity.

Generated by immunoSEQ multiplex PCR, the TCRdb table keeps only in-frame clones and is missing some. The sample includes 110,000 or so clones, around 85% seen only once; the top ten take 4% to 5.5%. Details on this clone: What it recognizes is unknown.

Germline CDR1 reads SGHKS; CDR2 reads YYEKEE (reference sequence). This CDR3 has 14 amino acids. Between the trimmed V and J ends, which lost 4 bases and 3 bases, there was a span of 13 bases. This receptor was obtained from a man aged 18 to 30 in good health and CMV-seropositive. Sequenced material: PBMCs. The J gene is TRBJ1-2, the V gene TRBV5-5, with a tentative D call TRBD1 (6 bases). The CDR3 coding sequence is TGTGCCAGCAGCATAGGACAGAGCGACTATGGCTACACCTTC. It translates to CASSIGQSDYGYTF. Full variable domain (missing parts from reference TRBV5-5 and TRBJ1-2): DAGVTQSPTHLIKTRGQQVTLRCSPISGHKSVSWYQQVLGQGPQFIFQYYEKEERGRGNFPDRFSARQFPNYSSELNVNALLLGDSALYLCASSIGQSDYGYTFGSGTRLTVV.